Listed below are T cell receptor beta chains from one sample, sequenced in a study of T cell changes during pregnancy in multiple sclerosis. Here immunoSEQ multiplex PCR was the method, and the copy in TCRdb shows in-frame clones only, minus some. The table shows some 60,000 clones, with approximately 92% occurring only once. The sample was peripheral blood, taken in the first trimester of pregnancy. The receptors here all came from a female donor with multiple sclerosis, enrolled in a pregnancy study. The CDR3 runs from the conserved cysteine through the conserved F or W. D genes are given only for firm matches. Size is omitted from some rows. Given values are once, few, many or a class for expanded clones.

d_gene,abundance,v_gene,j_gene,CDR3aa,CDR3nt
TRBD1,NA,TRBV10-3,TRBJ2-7,CAISEPDRGNEQYF,TGTGCCATCAGTGAGCCCGACAGGGGAAACGAGCAGTACTTC
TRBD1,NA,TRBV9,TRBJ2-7,CASSVMGTGGYEQYF,TGTGCCAGCAGCGTGATGGGGACAGGGGGCTACGAGCAGTACTTC
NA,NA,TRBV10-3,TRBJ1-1,CAISESTLPGEAFF,TGTGCCATCAGTGAGTCGACGCTGCCGGGTGAAGCTTTCTTT
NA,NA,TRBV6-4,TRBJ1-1,CASSPRVGGNTEAFF,TGTGCCAGCAGTCCCAGGGTCGGGGGAAACACTGAAGCTTTCTTT
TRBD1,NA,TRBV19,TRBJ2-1,CASGEDRGDLLEQFF,TGTGCCAGTGGGGAGGACAGGGGCGACCTCCTCGAGCAGTTCTTC
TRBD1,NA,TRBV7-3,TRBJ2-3,CASSLLGQGADTQYF,TGTGCCAGCAGCTTATTGGGACAGGGGGCAGATACGCAGTATTTT
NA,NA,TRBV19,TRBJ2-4,CASSPGGLAKNIQYF,TGTGCCAGTAGCCCCGGCGGCCTAGCCAAAAACATTCAGTACTTC
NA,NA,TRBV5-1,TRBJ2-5,CASSSSGQWQETQYF,TGCGCCAGCAGCTCAAGCGGACAGTGGCAAGAGACCCAGTACTTC
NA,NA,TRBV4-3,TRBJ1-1,CASSQEDSTEAFF,TGCGCCAGCAGCCAAGAAGATAGTACTGAAGCTTTCTTT
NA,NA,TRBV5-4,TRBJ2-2,CASSLGGRGAGELFF,TGTGCCAGCAGCTTGGGCGGCAGGGGAGCCGGGGAGCTGTTTTTT
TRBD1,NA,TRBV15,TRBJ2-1,CATSKSDRGDEQFF,TGTGCCACCAGCAAAAGCGACAGGGGGGATGAGCAGTTCTTC
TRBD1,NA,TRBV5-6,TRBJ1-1,CASTQGVGDTEAFF,TGTGCCAGCACCCAGGGGGTAGGGGACACTGAAGCTTTCTTT
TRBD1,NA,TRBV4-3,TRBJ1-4,CASSQGTGGEKLFF,TGCGCCAGCAGCCAAGGGACAGGGGGTGAAAAACTGTTTTTT
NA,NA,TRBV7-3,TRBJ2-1,CASSLLQGPSAGEQFF,TGTGCCAGCAGCTTACTGCAGGGCCCCTCAGCTGGTGAGCAGTTCTTC
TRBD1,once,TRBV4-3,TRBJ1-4,CASSLQGVANEKLFF,TGCGCCAGCAGCCTACAGGGGGTGGCTAATGAAAAACTGTTTTTT
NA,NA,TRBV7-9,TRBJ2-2,CASSPGERTAFPGELFF,TGTGCCAGCAGCCCCGGGGAGAGGACAGCCTTCCCCGGGGAGCTGTTTTTT
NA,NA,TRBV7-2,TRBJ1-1,CASSLRGADTEAFF,TGTGCCAGCAGCTTACGGGGGGCTGACACTGAAGCTTTCTTT
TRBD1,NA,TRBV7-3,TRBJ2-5,CASSPGTGVRETQYF,TGTGCCAGCAGCCCCGGGACAGGGGTCAGAGAGACCCAGTACTTC
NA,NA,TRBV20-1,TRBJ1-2,CSAGIQGDYTF,TGCAGTGCTGGGATACAGGGTGACTACACCTTC
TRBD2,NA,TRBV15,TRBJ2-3,CATEGLAGDTQYF,TGTGCCACCGAGGGACTAGCGGGGGATACGCAGTATTTT
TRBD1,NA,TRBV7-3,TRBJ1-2,CASSPPDRAVGYTF,TGTGCCAGCAGCCCCCCCGACAGGGCGGTTGGCTACACCTTC
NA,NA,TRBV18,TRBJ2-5,CASSPLEGETQYF,TGTGCCAGCTCACCATTAGAGGGAGAGACCCAGTACTTC